The clone carrying this T cell receptor beta chain occurred many times. Antigen: not known. These data come from a study of spatial heterogeneity in lung cancer. About the study: Sequencing consistently turned up more beta-chain sequences than alpha-chain sequences.

The study's findings and limits: In blood, ubiquitous expanded tumor TCRs appeared more at resection than follow-up.

The V gene's germline CDR1 is SGHDT and CDR2 YYEEEE. The CDR3 length is 14 residues. Trimming pared 4 bases from V and 2 bases from J, leaving 13 bases between. Time point given: sample taken at primary tumor resection. Sequencing covered unsorted whole RNA taken from tumor, nontumor lung or frozen PBMC. The cohort: 70 to 85 early-stage, untreated non-small cell lung cancer patients. TCRdb re-called the 5' RACE reads through MiXCR, storing one row per CDR3 protein. The data show some 100,000 distinct CDR3 sequences, 7% to 9% seen once. The chain uses TRBV5-6 and TRBJ2-7, with D possibly being TRBD1 (6 bases). This material consisted of PBMCs, taken at surgery. The sequence was collected from a male donor with early-stage non-small cell lung cancer. This CDR3 is CASSIPGATYEQYF. The CDR3 coding sequence is TGTGCCAGCAGCATTCCAGGGGCGACCTACGAGCAGTACTTC.